The 27 T cell receptor beta chains below were found in one sample sequenced in a study of blood T cell repertoires in COVID-19. Clones were sequenced by immunoSEQ multiplex PCR, and TCRdb holds only the in-frame ones, with some missing. The data contain 150,000 to 180,000 clones, about 90% of them singletons. Sequencing was performed on peripheral blood. Receptor source: a man between 45 and 60 years old with acute or convalescent COVID-19.

V and J are TRBV5-1 and TRBJ1-4, with 7 bases identical to TRBD1. V dropped 4 bases and J dropped 7; count of bases not matched to a gene: 10. CDR3 size: 15 residues. Germline CDR1 and CDR2: SGHRS and YFSETQ. This CDR3 is CASSLGGGQSEKLFF. The CDR3 DNA is TGCGCCAGCAGCCTGGGAGGGGGACAGAGTGAAAAACTGTTTTTT.

This rearrangement joins TRBV7-2 to TRBJ2-3, with TRBD2 identical over 8 bases. The germline V gene encodes CDR1 SGHTA and CDR2 FQGNSA. The CDR3 covers 17 residues. The V gene end was trimmed by 5 bases and the J gene end by 4 bases; junction bases not matched to a gene: 14. The CDR3 coding sequence is TGTGCCAGCAGCGCCGAGCCGCGGGCGGGGGGAGCAGATACGCAGTATTTT. It yields the protein CASSAEPRAGGADTQYF.

The rearrangement links TRBV27 to TRBJ2-1; 9 positions agree with TRBD1. Germline V CDR1 and CDR2: MNHEY, SMNVEV (reference sequence). The ends lost 5 bases at V and 7 bases at J; junction bases unmatched: 12. This CDR3 contains 16 residues. CDR3 loop: CASSITGQGVRNEQFF. CDR3 nucleotide sequence: TGTGCCAGCAGTATCACGGGACAGGGAGTGAGGAATGAGCAGTTCTTC.

This chain connects TRBV4-1 to TRBJ2-2; 15 bases agree with TRBD2. V lost 0 bases and J lost 3; bases outside the gene matches: 11. Germline values: CDR1 MGHRA, CDR2 YSYEKL. CDR3 length: 21 residues. CDR3 protein: CASSQEGPGTSGRRYTGELFF. The CDR3 nucleotides are TGCGCCAGCAGCCAAGAGGGTCCCGGGACTAGCGGGAGGAGGTACACCGGGGAGCTGTTTTTT.

The V gene is TRBV3-1 (or the pseudogene TRBV3-2), the J gene TRBJ2-5, with 13 bases that match TRBD2. The CDR3 runs to 15 residues. With V trimmed by 5 bases and J by 5 bases, 5 bases remained unmatched. CDR1 is LGHDT and CDR2 is YNNKEL in the germline V gene (reference sequence). The CDR3 is CASSSTSGGLETQYF. CDR3 DNA: TGTGCCAGCAGCTCGACTAGCGGGGGGTTGGAGACCCAGTACTTC.

The V and J genes are TRBV27 and TRBJ1-2; the match to TRBD1 covers 8 bases. This CDR3 has 13 residues. In germline, CDR1 is MNHEY, CDR2 SMNVEV (reference sequence). The V gene end was trimmed by 5 bases and the J gene end by 8 bases; junction bases not matched to a gene: 7. The CDR3 reads CASSIHRGGGYTF. The CDR3 DNA reads TGTGCCAGCAGTATCCACAGGGGGGGCGGCTACACCTTC.

The chain employs TRBV18 and TRBJ1-2, with 8 bases identical to TRBD1. The J segment lost 4 bases and the V segment lost 3 bases, leaving 4 bases of the junction unmatched. This CDR3 comprises 14 residues. Germline V lookup: CDR1 KGHSH, CDR2 LQKENI. The DNA of the CDR3 is TGTGCCAGCTCACCGGACAGGGAAATCTATGGCTACACCTTC. As protein: CASSPDREIYGYTF.

The chain links TRBV12-5 to TRBJ2-1; 7 bases fit TRBD2. This CDR3 is built from 15 residues. Germline assignment: CDR1 LGHNT and CDR2 FRNRAP. Losses at the gene ends were 7 bases for V and 8 bases for J; bases not matched to a gene: 14. In DNA form, the CDR3 reads TGTGCTAGTGTTACCGCGAAGGGCGGGAGTGATGAGCAGTTCTTC. Protein product: CASVTAKGGSDEQFF.

The rearrangement joins TRBV2 to TRBJ1-2; D unclear. Per the germline V gene, CDR1 is SNHLY and CDR2 is FYNNEI. V shed 4 bases and J shed 1 base, with 10 bases lying between them. The CDR3 extends over 14 amino acids. The CDR3 DNA sequence: TGTGCCAGCAGTGGTATGGCAAATAACTATGGCTACACCTTC. Its protein is CASSGMANNYGYTF.

This chain connects TRBV27 to TRBJ2-1; TRBD2 might be the D (5 bases). Germline V gene data show CDR1 as MNHEY and CDR2 as SMNVEV (reference sequence). The CDR3 is made up of 16 amino acids. Trimming left V 6 bases short and J 0 bases short, with 15 bases between. DNA of the CDR3: TGTGCCAGCAGCCCGAAAGCGGATTTCTCCTACAATGAGCAGTTCTTC. Translated, it gives CASSPKADFSYNEQFF.

This sequence joins TRBV10-3 and TRBJ2-5, with 11 bases that match TRBD1. This CDR3 comprises 15 residues. Germline loops: CDR1 ENHRY, CDR2 SYGVKD. V lost 3 bases, J lost 4 bases, and 4 bases stayed unmatched. CDR3 coding DNA: TGTGCCATCAGTGATGGGACAGGGGGGACAGAGACCCAGTACTTC. Protein product: CAISDGTGGTETQYF.

This sequence joins TRBV7-8 and TRBJ1-1; TRBD1 is a possible D gene (5 bases). The CDR3 has 15 amino acids. Germline V gene lookup returns CDR1 SGHVS and CDR2 FQNEAQ. V was shortened by 4 bases and J by 4 bases, with 16 bases between the two germline ends. The CDR3 DNA follows: TGTGCCAGCAGCTACCGGAGGGGTGGAAGCACTGAAGCTTTCTTT. It translates to CASSYRRGGSTEAFF.

This chain links TRBV28 with TRBJ2-7, with D perhaps TRBD1 (6 bases). The CDR3 contains 14 residues. V lost 5 bases and J 4 bases, leaving 15 bases between the germline ends. In germline, CDR1 is MDHEN, CDR2 SYDVKM. The CDR3 loop is CASSPGDTPYEQYV. The CDR3 nucleotides are TGTGCCAGCAGTCCCGGGGACACACCTTACGAGCAGTACGTC.

There are a few counts of this clone. V usage is TRBV9 and J usage is TRBJ1-1; 9 bases agree with TRBD1. Germline V gives CDR1 SGDLS, CDR2 YYNGEE. With V trimmed by 4 bases and J by 5 bases, 15 bases remained unmatched. The CDR3 has 17 amino acids. CDR3 loop: CASSPRGLQGARTEAFF. The DNA for the CDR3 is TGTGCCAGCAGCCCCCGAGGGTTACAGGGGGCGCGAACTGAAGCTTTCTTT. The complete variable domain, with remaining parts taken from reference TRBV9 and TRBJ1-1, reads DSGVTQTPKHLITATGQRVTLRCSPRSGDLSVYWYQQSLDQGLQFLIQYYNGEERAKGNILERFSAQQFPDLHSELNLSSLELGDSALYFCASSPRGLQGARTEAFFGQGTRLTVV.

The gene calls are TRBV6-6 and TRBJ2-3, with 9 bases matching TRBD2. The CDR3 length is 15 residues. The V and J ends lost 2 bases and 5 bases, in that order; junction bases with no gene match: 5. The germline V gene encodes CDR1 MNHNY and CDR2 SVGAGI (reference sequence). The CDR3 reads CASSYIKAGGDTQYF. The CDR3 coding sequence is TGTGCCAGCAGTTACATCAAAGCGGGGGGAGATACGCAGTATTTT.

The genes are TRBV2 and TRBJ2-3; 9 bases line up with TRBD2. CDR1 is SNHLY, CDR2 FYNNEI, per germline. This CDR3 is built from 15 residues. The ends lost 11 bases at V and 1 base at J; junction bases unmatched: 10. Here the CDR3 DNA reads TGTGCCGCAATCACTAGCGGGCGTCGCACAGATACGCAGTATTTT. Its protein is CAAITSGRRTDTQYF. The variable domain in full, with the rest retrieved from reference TRBV2 and TRBJ2-3, is EPEVTQTPSHQVTQMGQEVILRCVPISNHLYFYWYRQILGQKVEFLVSFYNNEISEKSEIFDDQFSVERPDGSNFTLKIRSTKLEDSAMYFCAAITSGRRTDTQYFGPGTRLTVL.

The chain links TRBV11-2 to TRBJ1-6; D gene unclear. Looked up from germline, CDR1 is SGHAT and CDR2 is FQNNGV. V was clipped by 1 base and J by 7 bases, with 11 bases between them. The CDR3 has 15 residues. The CDR3 sequence: CASSLGQPQNSPLHF. DNA of the CDR3: TGTGCCAGCAGCTTAGGACAACCCCAGAATTCACCCCTCCACTTT.

V gene TRBV28 combines with J gene TRBJ1-2, with TRBD1 identical over 7 bases. The length of the CDR3 is 13 residues. CDR1 is MDHEN and CDR2 is SYDVKM in the germline V gene. The J segment lost 6 bases and the V segment lost 6 bases, leaving 7 bases of the junction unmatched. In nucleotides, the CDR3 is TGTGCCAGCAGCTATGACAGGGTCCATGGCTACACCTTC. Translated, it gives CASSYDRVHGYTF.

This chain links TRBV29-1 with TRBJ2-7; 7 bases line up with TRBD1. Trimming took 8 bases from V and 2 from J; bases not matched to a gene: 9. This CDR3 contains 13 residues. Germline CDR1 is SQVTM and CDR2 is ANQGSEA. CDR3 in amino acids: CSTARGPPYEQYF. Here the CDR3 DNA reads TGCAGCACCGCGAGGGGGCCTCCCTACGAGCAGTACTTC.

The rearrangement links TRBV19 to TRBJ1-1; 10 bases are shared with TRBD1. CDR1 and CDR2 from the germline V gene are LNHDA and SQIVND (reference sequence). V dropped 5 bases and J dropped 6; count of bases not matched to a gene: 6. The CDR3 runs to 14 residues. For the CDR3, the DNA is TGTGCCAGTAGTTCCGGGACAGGGGCCTCTGAAGCTTTCTTT. Its protein product is CASSSGTGASEAFF.

The V call is TRBV10-3, the J call TRBJ2-2; 8 bases map to TRBD2. The V gene end was trimmed by 7 bases and the J gene end by 6 bases; junction bases not matched to a gene: 4. This CDR3 has 13 amino acids. CDR1 is ENHRY and CDR2 is SYGVKD in the germline V gene. In DNA, the CDR3 is TGTGCCATCACCCGGGGGGGGGCCGGGGAGCTGTTTTTT. Protein: CAITRGGAGELFF.

The chain combines TRBV5-5 with TRBJ1-5; 7 positions agree with TRBD1. The CDR3 runs 15 residues. Germline CDR1 SGHKS, CDR2 YYEKEE (reference sequence). Trimming at V came to 4 bases and at J to 4 bases, leaving 8 bases not matched to a gene. The CDR3 coding sequence is TGTGCCAGCAGCGCGGCCGGGACAGCAAATCAGCCCCAGCATTTT. Amino acid sequence: CASSAAGTANQPQHF.

The V gene is TRBV19, the J gene TRBJ2-2, with a possible D match to TRBD2 (5 bases). V shed 7 bases and J shed 5 bases, with 14 bases lying between them. Germline CDR1 and CDR2: LNHDA and SQIVND (reference sequence). CDR3 length: 14 amino acids. CDR3 sequence reads: CASTTWERTGELFF. Here the CDR3 DNA reads TGTGCCAGTACCACTTGGGAGCGGACCGGGGAGCTGTTTTTT.

The genes are TRBV13 and TRBJ1-6, with D possibly matching TRBD1 (5 bases). Germline CDR1 reads PRHDT; CDR2 reads FYEKMQ (reference sequence). This CDR3 comprises 20 residues. Trimming cost V 1 base and J 0 bases, with 19 bases left between them. The CDR3 sequence: CASSLAGFGTASSYNSPLHF. The CDR3 DNA reads as TGTGCCAGCAGCTTAGCCGGTTTTGGGACTGCTAGCTCCTATAATTCACCCCTCCACTTT.

V is TRBV15 and J is TRBJ1-4; D gene unclear. Trimming stripped 0 bases from V and 0 bases from J, with 2 bases between. The V gene's germline CDR1 is LNHNV and CDR2 YYDKDF (reference sequence). This CDR3 comprises 14 residues. In DNA form, the CDR3 reads TGTGCCACCAGCAGAGACACAACTAATGAAAAACTGTTTTTT. Amino acid sequence: CATSRDTTNEKLFF.

The chain uses TRBV7-2 and TRBJ1-2; TRBD1 might be the D (5 bases). The CDR3 is made up of 15 amino acids. V dropped 1 base and J dropped 4 bases, with 13 bases sitting between them. CDR1 is SGHTA and CDR2 is FQGNSA in the germline V gene. The CDR3 DNA reads as TGTGCCAGCAGCTTAGTCGGGGGGGGTGGCTATGGCTACACCTTC. It codes for CASSLVGGGGYGYTF.

The chain combines TRBV6-2 or TRBV6-3 with TRBJ2-7; a weak D match, TRBD1 (5 bases). The CDR3 has 15 residues. Trimming removed 2 bases from V and 0 bases from J, with 11 bases in between. Germline assignment: CDR1 MNHEY and CDR2 SVGEGT. CDR3 sequence reads: CASSYDSESSYEQYV. CDR3 coding DNA: TGTGCCAGCAGTTACGACAGCGAGAGCTCCTACGAGCAGTACGTC.